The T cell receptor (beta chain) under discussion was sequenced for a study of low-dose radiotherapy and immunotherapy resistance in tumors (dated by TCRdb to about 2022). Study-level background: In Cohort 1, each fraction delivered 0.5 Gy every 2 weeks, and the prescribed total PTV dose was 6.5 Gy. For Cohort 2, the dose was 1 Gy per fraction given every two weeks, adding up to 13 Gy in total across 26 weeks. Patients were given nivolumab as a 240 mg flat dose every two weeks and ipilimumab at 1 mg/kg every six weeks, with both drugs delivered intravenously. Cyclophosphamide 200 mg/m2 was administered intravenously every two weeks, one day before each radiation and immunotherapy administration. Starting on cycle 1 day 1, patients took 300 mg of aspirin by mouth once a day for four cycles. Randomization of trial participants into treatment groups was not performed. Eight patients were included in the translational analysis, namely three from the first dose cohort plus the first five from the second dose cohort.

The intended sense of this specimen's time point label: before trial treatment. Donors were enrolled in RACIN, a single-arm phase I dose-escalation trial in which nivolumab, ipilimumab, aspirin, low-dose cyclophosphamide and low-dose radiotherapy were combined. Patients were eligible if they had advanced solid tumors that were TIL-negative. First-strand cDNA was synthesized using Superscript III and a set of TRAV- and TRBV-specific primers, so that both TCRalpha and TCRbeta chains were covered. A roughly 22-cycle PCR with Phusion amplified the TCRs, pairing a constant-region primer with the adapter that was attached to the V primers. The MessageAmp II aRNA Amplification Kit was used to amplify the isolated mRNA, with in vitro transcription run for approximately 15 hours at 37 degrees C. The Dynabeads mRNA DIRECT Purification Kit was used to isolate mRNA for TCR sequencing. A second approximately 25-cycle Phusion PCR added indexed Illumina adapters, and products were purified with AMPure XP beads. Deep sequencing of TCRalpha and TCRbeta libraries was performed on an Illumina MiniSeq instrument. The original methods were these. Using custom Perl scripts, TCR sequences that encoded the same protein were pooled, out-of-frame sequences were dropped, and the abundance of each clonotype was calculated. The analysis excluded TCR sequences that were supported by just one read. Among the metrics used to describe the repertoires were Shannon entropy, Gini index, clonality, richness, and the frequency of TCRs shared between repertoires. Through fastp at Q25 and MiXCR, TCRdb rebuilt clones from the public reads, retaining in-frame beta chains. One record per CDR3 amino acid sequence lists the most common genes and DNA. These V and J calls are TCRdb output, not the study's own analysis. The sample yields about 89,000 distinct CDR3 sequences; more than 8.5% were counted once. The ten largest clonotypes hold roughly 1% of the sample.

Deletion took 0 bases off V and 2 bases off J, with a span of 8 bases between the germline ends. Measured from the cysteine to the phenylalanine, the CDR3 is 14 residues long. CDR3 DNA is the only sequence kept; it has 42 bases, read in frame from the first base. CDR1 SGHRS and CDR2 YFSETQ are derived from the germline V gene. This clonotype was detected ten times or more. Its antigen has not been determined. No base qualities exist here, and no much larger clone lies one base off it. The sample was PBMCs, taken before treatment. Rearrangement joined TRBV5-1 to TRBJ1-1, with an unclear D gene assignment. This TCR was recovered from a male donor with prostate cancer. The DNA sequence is TGCGCCAGCAGCTTGGCCGGCGGCAACACTGAAGCTTTCTTT. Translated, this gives CASSLAGGNTEAFF.